Detailed here is one TCR beta chain. Its antigen is unidentified. This CDR3 spans 16 amino acids. The ends lost 0 bases at V and 5 bases at J; junction bases unmatched: 10. CDR1 and CDR2 (germline): SGHKS, YYEKEE (reference sequence). The donors comprised healthy bone marrow donors. The PCR contained 60 Vbeta and 13 Jbeta primers. Data came from immunoSEQ multiplex PCR; TCRdb stores just in-frame clones and leaves some out. The table records under 200,000 clones, around four fifths of them present only once. The data were taken from a study of cytomegalovirus exposure and HLA in healthy donors. Overall study results and limits: Later analysis suggested most CMV-associated TCR beta chains were HLA-restricted. Most TCR beta V segments were productive about 87% or about 30% of the time in an earlier analysis.

J is TRBJ1-2 and V is TRBV5-5; 7 bases agree with TRBD1. This clonotype originated in a man between 40 and 49 years old in good health and CMV-seropositive. Sequencing was carried out using PBMCs. CDR3 coding DNA: TGTGCCAGCAGCTTGGGATCATGGGGACAGCAGTATGGCTACACCTTC. Translating gives CASSLGSWGQQYGYTF.